This passage covers 3 T cell receptor beta chains from one sample sequenced in a study of blood T cell dynamics during melanoma immunotherapy. Profiling relied on immunoSEQ multiplex PCR, and the TCRdb table lists in-frame clones only, not all of them. Counted here are 7,500 to 8,500 clones, approximately 90% occurring once; the ten biggest clones make up roughly 2%. The time point denotes: week 3, after first cycle of checkpoint inhibitor. The sequencing here drew on blood, taken from a patient treated with checkpoint blockade. The receptors originated from a human donor with melanoma.

This clone was detected a few times. The chain carries TRBV4-1 and TRBJ1-1; D not certain. From germline, CDR1 is MGHRA and CDR2 YSYEKL. V was trimmed by 4 bases and J by 0 bases, leaving 9 bases between them. The CDR3 runs to 14 residues. The CDR3 bases are TGCGCCAGCAGCCCCTCGATGATGAACACTGAAGCTTTCTTT. It encodes CASSPSMMNTEAFF.

The chain couples TRBV5-6 to TRBJ2-1; D not certain. Trimming took 2 bases from V and 3 from J, leaving 9 bases between them. The CDR3 runs to 14 residues. Germline assignment: CDR1 SGHDT and CDR2 YYEEEE. The CDR3 loop is CASSFMLDYNEQFF. CDR3 nucleotides: TGTGCCAGCAGCTTTATGTTGGACTACAATGAGCAGTTCTTC.

The chain couples TRBV9 to TRBJ1-3; 9 bases align to TRBD1. This CDR3 spans 16 amino acids. Per the germline V gene, CDR1 is SGDLS and CDR2 is YYNGEE. V trimming: 3 bases; J trimming: 4 bases; junction bases outside the gene matches: 8. The CDR3 DNA sequence: TGTGCCAGCAGCGCACAGGGGGCGCAGGACGGAAACACCATATATTTT. Its protein is CASSAQGAQDGNTIYF.